This TCR beta chain was identified in a study of T cell repertoires in cytomegalovirus infection. TCRdb itself ran the reads through MiXCR, one entry per CDR3 protein. Of nearly 70,000 distinct CDR3 sequences in the sample, 20% to 25% were seen once. Germline values: CDR1 SQVTM, CDR2 ANQGSEA. This CDR3 is 14 amino acids long. Concerning this clonotype itself: Its antigen is currently unknown.

The receptor was isolated from a human donor in good health (CMV status not recorded). Some clones in this sample may be carry-over from other donors' samples. Sample: PBMCs, sequenced either directly or after in vitro stimulation (not recorded which). The chain is built from TRBV29-1 and TRBJ1-1; perhaps TRBD1 as D (5 bases). The chain's CDR3 is CSIFGRGINTEAFF. CDR3 bases: TGCAGTATTTTTGGGCGGGGGATTAACACTGAAGCTTTCTTT. The full variable domain, with the rest looked up from reference TRBV29-1 and TRBJ1-1, is SAVISQKPSRDICQRGTSLTIQCQVDSQVTMMFWYRQQPGQSLTLIATANQGSEATYESGFVIDKFPISRPNLTFSTLTVSNMSPEDSSIYLCSIFGRGINTEAFFGQGTRLTVV.